Presented here are 14 T cell receptor beta chains from one specimen sequenced in a study of blood T cell repertoires in COVID-19. Only in-frame clones appear in the TCRdb table, and some are missing; sequencing was by immunoSEQ multiplex PCR. This repertoire shows 130,000 or so clones, roughly 90% found once; its top ten account for about 2%. Sequenced: peripheral blood. The receptor source for this set is a man between 65 and 80 years old with active COVID-19.

This clone showed up just a few times. J is TRBJ1-5 and V is TRBV2, with 8 bases that match TRBD1. The CDR3 totals 14 residues. The J segment lost 6 bases and the V segment lost 6 bases, leaving 7 bases of the junction unmatched. CDR1 is SNHLY, CDR2 FYNNEI, per germline. The CDR3: CASRETGASQPQHF. The CDR3 DNA sequence: TGTGCCAGCAGGGAGACAGGGGCCAGTCAGCCCCAGCATTTT. Variable domain in full (rest from reference TRBV2 and TRBJ1-5): EPEVTQTPSHQVTQMGQEVILRCVPISNHLYFYWYRQILGQKVEFLVSFYNNEISEKSEIFDDQFSVERPDGSNFTLKIRSTKLEDSAMYFCASRETGASQPQHFGDGTRLSIL.

The chain links TRBV24-1 to TRBJ2-5, with D tentatively TRBD1 (6 bases). CDR1 and CDR2 from the germline V gene are KGHDR and SFDVKD. The CDR3 runs to 16 residues. The V and J ends lost 2 bases and 5 bases respectively, with 17 bases between them. The CDR3 here is CATSDSLTGLGETQYF. CDR3 nucleotides: TGTGCCACCAGTGATTCTCTGACAGGCCTAGGGGAGACCCAGTACTTC.

The chain couples TRBV11-2 to TRBJ2-3, with a possible D match to TRBD1 (6 bases). Germline V gene lookup returns CDR1 SGHAT and CDR2 FQNNGV. The CDR3 extends over 18 amino acids. The V end lost 0 bases, the J end lost 1 base, and 17 bases lay between the germline ends. As DNA, the CDR3 is TGTGCCAGCAGCTTAGAGAGGGGGTCCCTCAGGCGCACAGATACGCAGTATTTT. Translating gives CASSLERGSLRRTDTQYF.

The V and J genes are TRBV27 and TRBJ2-1; 7 nucleotides match TRBD2. Germline V gene sequence: CDR1 MNHEY, CDR2 SMNVEV (reference sequence). The CDR3 has 14 amino acids. J lost 8 bases, V lost 8 bases, and 12 bases had no gene match. The CDR3 loop reads CASAPRGGPDEQFF. CDR3 DNA sequence: TGTGCCAGCGCCCCTAGGGGAGGGCCGGATGAGCAGTTCTTC.

The table lists this clone with a few counts. V is TRBV28 and J is TRBJ2-2; 7 bases align to TRBD1. The V segment lost 4 bases and the J segment 1 base; nucleotides outside the gene matches: 6. Germline loops: CDR1 MDHEN, CDR2 SYDVKM. CDR3 size: 16 residues. CDR3 residues: CASSSHRQGNTGELFF. CDR3 in DNA: TGTGCCAGCAGTTCCCACCGACAGGGGAACACCGGGGAGCTGTTTTTT.

As for this clone: A read error may produce the germline difference seen at one junction end. The chain is built from TRBV7-7 and TRBJ2-2; no clear D. The germline gives CDR1 SSHAT, CDR2 FNYEAQ (reference sequence). The CDR3 contains 12 residues. CDR3 DNA: TGTGCTAGCAGCTTATCGGGCGGGGAGCTGTTTTTT. Its protein is CASSLSGGELFF. The full variable domain, rest sourced from reference TRBV7-7 and TRBJ2-2, is GAGVSQSPRYKVTKRGQDVTLRCDPISSHATLYWYQQALGQGPEFLTYFNYEAQPDKSGLPSDRFSAERPEGSISTLTIQRTEQRDSAMYRCASSLSGGELFFGEGSRLTVL.

The sample holds one count of this clone. The CDR3 loop is CATSDPPGQNTGELFF. As DNA, the CDR3 is TGTGCCACCAGTGACCCCCCGGGACAGAACACCGGGGAGCTGTTTTTT. V usage is TRBV24-1 and J usage is TRBJ2-2; D possibly corresponds to TRBD1 (6 bases). CDR3 size: 16 residues. Germline V CDR1 and CDR2: KGHDR, SFDVKD. Trimming stripped 4 bases from V and 1 base from J, with 12 bases between.

The V gene is TRBV7-9, the J gene TRBJ2-3, with D possibly being TRBD2 (6 bases). Germline CDR1 SEHNR, CDR2 FQNEAQ (reference sequence). The CDR3 length is 13 residues. V was cut by 5 bases and J by 4 bases, with 10 bases left in between. The CDR3 loop is CASSGTLPDTQYF. CDR3 DNA: TGTGCCAGCAGCGGGACTCTCCCAGATACGCAGTATTTT.

V and J are TRBV3-1 (or the pseudogene TRBV3-2) and TRBJ2-3; a weak D match, TRBD1 (6 bases). The CDR3 spans 15 residues. The ends were cut back, 4 bases at V and 6 bases at J, with 17 bases in the middle. CDR1 is LGHDT and CDR2 is YNNKEL in the germline V gene (reference sequence). CDR3 region: CASSPHRTQGDTQYF. CDR3 DNA sequence: TGTGCCAGCAGCCCCCATCGGACCCAGGGGGATACGCAGTATTTT.

The chain recombines TRBV6-5 with TRBJ2-7; TRBD1 might be the D (5 bases). The CDR3 runs to 12 residues. From germline, CDR1 is MNHEY and CDR2 SVGAGI. The V gene lost 5 bases and the J gene lost 5 bases, with 10 bases spanning the gap. CDR3 protein: CASSQGYHEQYF. The CDR3, as DNA: TGTGCCAGCAGTCAGGGTTACCACGAGCAGTACTTC.

This chain links TRBV27 with TRBJ2-7; D uncertain. This CDR3 is built from 14 residues. The germline CDR1 and CDR2 sequences are MNHEY and SMNVEV (reference sequence). V lost 6 bases and J 0 bases, leaving 12 bases between the germline ends. The CDR3: CASSPPGYSYEQYF. In DNA form, the CDR3 reads TGTGCCAGCAGCCCCCCGGGTTACTCCTACGAGCAGTACTTC.

The V gene is TRBV28, the J gene TRBJ2-3, with D perhaps matching TRBD1 (6 bases). V shed 2 bases and J shed 1 base, with 13 bases lying between them. The CDR3 runs to 16 residues. Germline CDR1 and CDR2: MDHEN and SYDVKM. Here the CDR3 reads CASSLQGILGTDTQYF. CDR3 coding DNA: TGTGCCAGCAGTTTACAGGGGATCTTGGGCACAGATACGCAGTATTTT.

This clone appeared once. The chain is built from TRBV7-2 and TRBJ2-2, with D possibly being TRBD1 (5 bases). CDR3 length: 16 residues. Trimming took off 0 bases at V and 3 bases at J, with 11 bases between the two ends. Germline-derived CDR1 and CDR2 are SGHTA and FQGNSA. CDR3 sequence (DNA): TGTGCCAGCAGCTTAGCCCCGACAGATCACACCGGGGAGCTGTTTTTT. Amino acids: CASSLAPTDHTGELFF.

About this clone itself: Other nucleotide sequences from this sample produce the same CDR3. The CDR3 nucleotides are TGTGCCAGCAGCGTGGGGACAGGGGCCTACGAGCAGTACTTC. This encodes CASSVGTGAYEQYF. The chain couples TRBV9 to TRBJ2-7, with 10 bases identical to TRBD1. Germline values: CDR1 SGDLS, CDR2 YYNGEE. V was clipped by 2 bases and J by 2 bases; unmatched bases: 1. CDR3 size: 14 residues.